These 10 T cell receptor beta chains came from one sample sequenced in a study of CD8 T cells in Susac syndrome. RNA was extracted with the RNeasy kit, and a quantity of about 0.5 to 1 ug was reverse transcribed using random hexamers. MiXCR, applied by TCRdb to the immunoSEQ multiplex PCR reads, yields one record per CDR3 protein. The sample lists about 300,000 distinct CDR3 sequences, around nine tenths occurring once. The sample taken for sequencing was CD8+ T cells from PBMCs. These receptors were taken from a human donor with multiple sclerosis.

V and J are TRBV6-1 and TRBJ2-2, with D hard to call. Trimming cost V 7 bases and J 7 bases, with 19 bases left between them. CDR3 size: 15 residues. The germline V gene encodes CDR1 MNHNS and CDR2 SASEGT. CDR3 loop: CASNAIQGLHGELFF. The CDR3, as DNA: TGTGCCAGCAACGCCATCCAAGGGCTACACGGGGAGCTGTTTTTT.

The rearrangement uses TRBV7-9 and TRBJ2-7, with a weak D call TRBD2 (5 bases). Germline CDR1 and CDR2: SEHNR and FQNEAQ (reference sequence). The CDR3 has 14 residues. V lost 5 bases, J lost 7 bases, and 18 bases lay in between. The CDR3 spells CASSRALRVWEQYF. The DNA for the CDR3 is TGTGCCAGCAGCCGCGCGCTGCGGGTCTGGGAGCAGTACTTC.

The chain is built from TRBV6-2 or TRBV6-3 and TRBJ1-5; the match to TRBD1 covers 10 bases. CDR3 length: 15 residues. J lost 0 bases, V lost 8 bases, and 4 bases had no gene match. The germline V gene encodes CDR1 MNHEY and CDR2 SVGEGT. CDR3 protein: CASCDRGLSNQPQHF. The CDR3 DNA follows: TGTGCCAGCTGCGACAGGGGGCTTAGCAATCAGCCCCAGCATTTT.

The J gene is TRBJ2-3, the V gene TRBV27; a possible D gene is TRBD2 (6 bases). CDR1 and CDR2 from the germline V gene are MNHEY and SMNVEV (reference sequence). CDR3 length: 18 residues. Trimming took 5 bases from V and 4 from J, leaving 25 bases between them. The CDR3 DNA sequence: TGTGCCAGCAGTCCTGAGTCGGGGACGGGAGTTGTGGCAGATACGCAGTATTTT. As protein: CASSPESGTGVVADTQYF.

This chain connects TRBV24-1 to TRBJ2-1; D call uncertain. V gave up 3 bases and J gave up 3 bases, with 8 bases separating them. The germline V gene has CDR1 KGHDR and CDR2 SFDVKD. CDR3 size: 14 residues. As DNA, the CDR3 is TGTGCCACCAGTGATCAAGCAAGCTACAATGAGCAGTTCTTC. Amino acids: CATSDQASYNEQFF.

The CDR3 nucleotides read TGCAGTGCTTCCACGGGGGAGACAGGGGTCATTACAGATACGCAGTATTTT. Translating gives CSASTGETGVITDTQYF. This rearrangement joins TRBV20-1 to TRBJ2-3, with TRBD1 matching over 8 bases. The CDR3 is 17 residues long. J gave up 3 bases and V 5 bases, and 16 bases lay outside the gene matches. Germline CDR1 is DFQATT and CDR2 is SNEGSKA (reference sequence).

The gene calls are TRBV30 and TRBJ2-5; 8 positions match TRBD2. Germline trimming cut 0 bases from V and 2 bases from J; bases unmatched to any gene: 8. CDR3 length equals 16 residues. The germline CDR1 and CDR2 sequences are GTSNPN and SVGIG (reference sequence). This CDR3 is CAWSVLASGPQETQYF. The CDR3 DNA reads TGTGCCTGGAGTGTCTTGGCTAGCGGGCCTCAAGAGACCCAGTACTTC.

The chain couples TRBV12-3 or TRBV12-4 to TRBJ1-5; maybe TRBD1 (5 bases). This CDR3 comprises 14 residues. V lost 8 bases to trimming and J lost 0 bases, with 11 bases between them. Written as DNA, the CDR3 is TGTGCCAGCCTCTCGGGGCTTAGCAATCAGCCCCAGCATTTT. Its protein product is CASLSGLSNQPQHF.

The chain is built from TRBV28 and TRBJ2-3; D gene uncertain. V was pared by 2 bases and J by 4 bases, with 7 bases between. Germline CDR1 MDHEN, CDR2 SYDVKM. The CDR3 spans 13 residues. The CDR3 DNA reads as TGTGCCAGCAGTTTAGGTTCCCCAGATACGCAGTATTTT. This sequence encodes CASSLGSPDTQYF.

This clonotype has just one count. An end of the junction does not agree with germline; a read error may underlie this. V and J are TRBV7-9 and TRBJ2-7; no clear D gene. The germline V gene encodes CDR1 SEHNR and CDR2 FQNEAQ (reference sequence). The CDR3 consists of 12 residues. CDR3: CANSSTGYEQYF. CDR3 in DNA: TGTGCCAACAGCTCGACCGGGTACGAGCAGTACTTC.